This entry is about one T cell receptor (beta chain). Antigen unknown. These data come from a study of cytomegalovirus exposure and HLA in healthy donors. Study-wide background: HLA-typed donors were the source of approximately 85 million unique TCRs, which an early data release held. Whole-study results and caveats: There were several of the most significant clusters that appeared linked to common viral pathogens in a later analysis.

The germline CDR1 and CDR2 sequences are LGHNA and YNFKEQ. The CDR3 sequence is 17 residues long. V shed 2 bases and J shed 2 bases, with 17 bases lying between them. Each donor was healthy, and each was a bone marrow donor. Donors likely had unrecorded immune exposures despite being nominally healthy when sampled. PCR amplification relied on 60 Vbeta primers (plus 13 Jbeta primers). Libraries were prepared by immunoSEQ multiplex PCR; TCRdb keeps only in-frame clonotypes and omits some of them. Of more than 85,000 clones listed, under 85% were seen once; the top ten hold about 2%. This sequence originates from a man aged 35 to 55 in good health and CMV-seronegative. What was sequenced was PBMCs. The V gene is TRBV4-2, the J gene TRBJ2-3; unclear D gene. Here the CDR3 reads CASSQSAVTTITDTQYF. The DNA of the CDR3 is TGTGCCAGCAGCCAATCTGCGGTCACCACAATCACAGATACGCAGTATTTT.